This T cell receptor beta chain is drawn from a study of blood T cells in healthy people across ages. Study as a whole: Template-switching capture recovered about one barcoded beta molecule per two T cells.

Healthy Russian Caucasian donors spanned ages 6 to 90 years. Isolation per sample recovered at least 6 million PBMCs. The CDR3 extends over 15 amino acids. With 5 bases removed from V and 1 base from J, the gap between germline ends came to 14 bases. Together with a sample-barcoded 5' primer, a J-beta primer mix was included in a second PCR lasting roughly 6 to 12 cycles. Each cDNA molecule was tagged by a template-switch adaptor with 12 random nucleotides. TCRdb ran MiXCR on the 5' RACE reads and lists one entry per CDR3 protein. The table shows some 1.5 million distinct CDR3 sequences, with roughly 28% occurring only once.

V usage is TRBV12-3 or TRBV12-4 and J usage is TRBJ1-1; D remains unclear. Sequenced input: blood. This receptor was obtained from a woman aged 30 to 39 in good health. The CDR3 sequence: CASSRGPAANTEAFF. CDR3 DNA sequence: TGTGCCAGCAGTCGAGGCCCCGCAGCGAACACTGAAGCTTTCTTT.